This TCR beta chain came from a study of CXCR3-negative and CXCR3-positive naive CD8 T cells. UMI-labeled TRB cDNA libraries were prepared by 5' RACE. TCRdb re-called the 5' RACE reads and shows each CDR3 protein once, DNA omitted. This specimen shows over 70,000 distinct CDR3 sequences; the ten leading clones hold roughly 0.99%. On this clonotype itself: Its antigen is undetermined.

Triplicates of 300,000 or so cells were sorted from each CD8+ T cell subset. Definition of naive CD8+ T cells rested on a CD45RO-CCR7+CD27+CD95- profile. The germline V gene encodes CDR1 SEHNR and CDR2 FQNEAQ (reference sequence). The CDR3 covers 11 residues. Study results and caveats: Sequencing showed both naive subsets with comparably high diversity, and memory CD8+ cells much lower. Similar TRBV-TRBJ gene usage was seen in naive CXCR3-negative and CXCR3-positive cells, but not in memory cells.

Sample: naive CXCR3- CD8+ T cells from blood. Subset of the sample: CD45RO-CCR7+CD27+CD95- naive CD8+ T cells lacking CXCR3 (TNR3-). The origin of this receptor is a human donor in good health. Some clones in this sample may be carry-over from other donors' samples. The chain employs TRBV7-9 and TRBJ2-7; TCRdb indicates TRBD2, and absent DNA this call remains unverified. The CDR3 sequence: CASSSPHEQYF.